This TCR beta chain appears in the sequencing data of a study of blood T cell repertoires in COVID-19. Background on the study: Whether acute or convalescent, the COVID-19 samples came from the United States, Italy and Spain.

CDR3 length: 14 amino acids. Germline lookup yields CDR1 SGHTA and CDR2 FQGNSA. The ends were cut back, 3 bases at V and 5 bases at J, with 13 bases in the middle. Original handling: Reference gene primer amplification yielded estimated nucleated cell counts. The protocol was immunoSEQ multiplex PCR, while the TCRdb copy is restricted to in-frame clones and leaves out a portion. That table is the source of V, J and clone size, and D and trimming were worked out from the DNA. The data contain tens of thousands of clones, approximately 88% of them singletons. What was sequenced was peripheral blood. This TCR was recovered from an older woman with acute or convalescent COVID-19. The chain uses TRBV7-2 and TRBJ2-5, with D tentatively TRBD2 (5 bases). The CDR3 DNA reads as TGTGCCAGCAGCTTTTTACGATGGGAGGAGACCCAGTACTTC. Its translation: CASSFLRWEETQYF.